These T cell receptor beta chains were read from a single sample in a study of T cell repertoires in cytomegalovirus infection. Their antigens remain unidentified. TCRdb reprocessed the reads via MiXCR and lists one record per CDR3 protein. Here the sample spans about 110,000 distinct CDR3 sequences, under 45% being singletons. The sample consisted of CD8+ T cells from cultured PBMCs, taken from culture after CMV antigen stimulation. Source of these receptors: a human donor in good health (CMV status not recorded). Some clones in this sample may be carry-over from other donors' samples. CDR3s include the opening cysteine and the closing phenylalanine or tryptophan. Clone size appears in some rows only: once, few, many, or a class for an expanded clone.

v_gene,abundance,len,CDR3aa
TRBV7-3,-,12,CASSGPPGELFF
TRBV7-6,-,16,CASSLAAESSYNEQFF
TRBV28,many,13,CASSATTNYGYTF
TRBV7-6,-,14,CASSLKGVTYEQYF
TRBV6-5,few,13,CASSLDREDGYTF
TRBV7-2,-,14,CASSLGGLFYEQYF
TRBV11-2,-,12,CASSYVHTEAFF
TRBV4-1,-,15,CASSQELAGRDEQFF
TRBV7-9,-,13,CASSTGQTYEQYF
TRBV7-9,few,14,CASSAREGLRNYTF
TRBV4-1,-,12,CASSQDRVEAFF
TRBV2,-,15,CASSDDTRGYAEAFF
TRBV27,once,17,CASSLSVQGIIGQPQHF
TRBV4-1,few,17,CASSQEAGPVGDTEAFF
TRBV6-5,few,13,CASSPEVLETQYF
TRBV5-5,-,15,CASSLAGGFVTEAFF
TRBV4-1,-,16,CASSQDGTENYNEQFF
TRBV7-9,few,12,CASSLVASEQYF
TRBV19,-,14,CASGGDRTQETQYF
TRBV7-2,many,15,CASSLIGGGTDTQYF
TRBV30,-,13,CAWSGVQRDEQFF
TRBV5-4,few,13,CASSLRGGFEAFF
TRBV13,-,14,CASSGTGANEKLFF
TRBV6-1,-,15,CASRPTGTGGGGYTF
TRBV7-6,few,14,CASSLLTSTDTQYF
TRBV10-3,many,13,CAISVTGDREQFF
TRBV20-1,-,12,CSARDLTAEQYF
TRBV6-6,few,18,CASSSGTSGVPGYNEQFF
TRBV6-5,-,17,CASTNPSPSSYNSPLHF
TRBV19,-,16,CASSIGYRGEETEAFF
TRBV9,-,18,CASSVDLGLISGANVLTF
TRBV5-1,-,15,CASSPRQGPSYEQYF
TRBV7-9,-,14,CASTPDGLPYEQYF
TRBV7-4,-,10,CATQEETQYF
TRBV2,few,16,CASSEGGTGDTDEQFF
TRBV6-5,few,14,CASSYGTQNTEAFF
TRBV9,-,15,CASSVGPSNTGEQYF
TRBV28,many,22,CASSLGLAGGLVTLVATDTQYF
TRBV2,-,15,CASSEDGGSYNEQFF
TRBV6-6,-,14,CASKGEGLYNEQFF
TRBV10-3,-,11,CAMGQGTEQYF
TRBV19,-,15,CASSIKVSGNQPQHF
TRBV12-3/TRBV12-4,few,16,CASSLEGGYPPNEQFF
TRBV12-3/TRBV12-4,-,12,CASRTMGDEQFF
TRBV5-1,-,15,CASSLAPGDHQPQHF
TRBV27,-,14,CASSKGQGRTEAFF
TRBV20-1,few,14,CSAKIEYSNQPQHF
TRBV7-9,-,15,CASSSSVGGANVLTF
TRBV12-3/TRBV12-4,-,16,CASSFGKRGERGAQYF
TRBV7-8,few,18,CASSLGVLGLGEGTEAFF
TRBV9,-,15,CASSVERYAYNEQFF
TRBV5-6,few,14,CASSSGTVNQPQHF
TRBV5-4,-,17,CASSPRPGTVTNTEAFF
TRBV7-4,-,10,CGSVDGELFF
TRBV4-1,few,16,CASSQPKTGGSEKLFF
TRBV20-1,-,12,CSARKDTETQYF
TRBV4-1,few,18,CASSHGTSGGVPYNEQFF